The present entry profiles one T cell receptor beta chain with its context. Its antigen has not been determined. No base quality information exists; no much larger clone differs at one position. According to the germline V gene, CDR1 reads SGHDN and CDR2 reads FVKESK. Taken from cysteine to phenylalanine, the CDR3 has 15 residues. The read is trimmed to its CDR3 DNA, 45 bases read in frame from base 1. V has 3 bases trimmed and J has 7 bases trimmed; junction bases matching no gene number 4. The cohort consisted of 650 to 700 healthy bone marrow donors. At the time of sampling, all cohort members were nominally healthy, though unrecorded immune exposures were likely present. The donor was CMV seronegative and belonged to the group of 352 seronegative cohort members. Every donor gave a peripheral blood sample, and the peripheral blood mononuclear cells from that sample were used for TCR beta sequencing. Genomic DNA was extracted from the blood cell samples with the Qiagen DNeasy Blood Extraction Kit.

The data belong to a study of cytomegalovirus exposure and HLA in healthy donors (dated by TCRdb to the late 2010s). As for the study more broadly: An earlier analysis of approximately 640 of the donors reported about 250 Gb of sequence data and some 120 million unique TCR beta sequences from around 200 million T cells. An earlier analysis of approximately 500 of the donors applied high-throughput TCR beta sequencing to assess whether each TCR beta V gene segment acted as functional or pseudogenic. About 280 gigabases of sequencing data and about 92 million unique TCR sequences made up an early release that covered around 640 HLA-typed donors. Donor age, sex, ethnicity and CMV serostatus were compiled together with the repertoire data. In the later analysis, no new phenotypic data were used to find candidate immune exposures; instead, reliance was placed on TCR beta sequences and their occurrence across donors. Both class I and class II loci were covered by HLA typing, at four-digit resolution. Every discovery cohort repertoire had been produced on one sequencing platform. A later analysis re-examined previously published TCR beta repertoires from more than 650 donors and added high-resolution HLA genotyping to investigate patterns of TCR occurrence. The study aimed to test whether signatures of past pathogen exposure could be identified by cataloging public T cell receptors. On average, around 240,000 unique TCR beta nucleotide sequences were sequenced per donor among a few hundred genotyped donors of the cohort, with roughly a sixth of those sequences being non-productive. Along with the roughly 710-subject first cohort, a separate validation cohort of over 90 different subjects was used. To predict cytomegalovirus infection status, the study combined high-throughput TCR immunosequencing, statistical association of individual TCRs with disease status, and machine learning. Using immunosequencing, the study profiled T cell repertoires from around 680 subjects and related those repertoires to cytomegalovirus serostatus. The genetic ancestry cluster associated with self-reported Caucasian donors included about four fifths of the approximately 400 genotyped donors. About five DR-DQ haplotypes were handled as single units for association and clustering because linkage in the cohort was strong. In a later genetic analysis, genome-wide SNP genotypes for about 55% of the roughly 700 donors were used, and that subset was treated as a discovery cohort. Typing coverage varied by locus: roughly 629-630 donors for A, B, C, DRB1 and DQB1; about 520 for DQA1; about 590 for DPA1; 450 to 480 for DPB1.

Study-level results and caveats: When HLA alleles, especially DR and DQ, strongly co-occurred, TCR associations were difficult to assign to individual alleles. According to a later analysis, most CMV-associated TCR beta chains appeared to be HLA-restricted, and the HLA associations seemed to be driven largely by CMV exposure. Broadly in line with IMGT annotations, most TCR beta V segments showed up in productive rearrangements about 87% or about 30% of the time in an earlier analysis of some 590 of the donors. In a later analysis, HLA-associated TCR beta chains were found to be more clonally expanded and to have lower generation probabilities than equally common non-associated chains. In a later analysis, TCR association rates were found to vary across HLA loci, with the most associated TCRs seen for DRB1 alleles and the fewest for HLA-C alleles. Because counts were too low, approximately 18 rarely observed V segments, including chromosome 9 orphons, were excluded from the earlier analysis of roughly 580 of the donors. A later genetic analysis associated a missense DCLRE1C variant with V-gene and J-gene trimming of TCR beta chains, and an independent cohort replicated the association. Because HLA typing was unavailable for some donors at each locus, only the typed subset was used in association tests. According to a later genetic analysis, donors in an Asian-associated ancestry cluster had fewer N-insertions in productive TCRs than the approximately 690-donor mean. In both the original and validation cohorts, the classifier was reported to diagnose cytomegalovirus status with high specificity and sensitivity. Linkage disequilibrium might explain the correlated functional status among segregating V segments, but an unknown experimental factor could not be excluded. A further reported finding was that TCR beta sequences accurately predicted the HLA-A and HLA-B alleles for most subjects in the first cohort. Roughly uniform sequencing depth across donors was assumed in presence/absence analyses, although this assumption may not hold. In vitro tests confirmed that three of the cytomegalovirus-associated TCR beta chains recognize cytomegalovirus antigens. The cohort was sequenced for TCR beta chains only, and without alpha or paired-chain data the features that could be detected were limited. The only immune exposure information available for the cohort was CMV serostatus. Several of the top co-occurrence clusters appeared to be linked to parvovirus B19, influenza, CMV and Epstein-Barr virus, according to a later analysis. Some IMGT-functional V segments, including TRBV6-2 and TRBV6-3, could not be distinguished by the 87-base-pair reads and were therefore excluded. Across donors, most TCR sequences were observed very rarely, whereas some public TCRs were present in many individuals. It was suggested by the authors that the approach could potentially be generalized to other disease states and immunological phenotypes. The study gave a list of about 150 TCR beta chains associated with cytomegalovirus. A later analysis associated 15,000 or so TCR beta sequences with specific HLA alleles at a false discovery rate of 0.05. The sequencing pipeline was judged likely to have produced a cluster of highly shared sequence variants as a technical artifact.

Library generation was performed with the immunoSEQ multiplex PCR assay. A mixture of 60 forward primers for TCR Vbeta segments and 13 reverse primers for TCR Jbeta segments was used in the multiplex PCR. The CDR3 region of rearranged TCR beta genes was amplified from genomic DNA by a multiplex PCR assay. On the Illumina HiSeq System, the amplified TCR beta libraries were sequenced as 87-base-pair reads. Under the source paper's analysis protocol: A later analysis tallied tens of millions of unique TCR beta chains across the 700 or so repertoires, and around 10 million of those chains were shared by two or more donors. Raw reads were error-corrected and collapsed into unique sequences by a nearest-neighbor algorithm in which closely related sequences were merged to remove PCR and sequencing errors. V, D and J gene segments were assigned by aligning CDR3 sequences to IMGT reference sequences. Each retained sequence needed at least a six-nucleotide match to both a V gene segment and a J gene segment. Rearrangements were classified as productive when the CDR3 lacked stop codons and remained in frame with V and J, and all other rearrangements were classified as non-productive. CDR3 was defined according to IMGT convention as the region running from the second conserved V-encoded cysteine to the conserved J-encoded phenylalanine. The earlier analysis of about 560 of the donors excluded any sequence lacking an unambiguous match to a single V gene segment. In an earlier analysis of almost 600 of the donors, a V segment was called functional when productive rearrangements were above 56.7%, and segregating when the standard deviation between donors exceeded 5%. A statistical classification framework was built for diagnosing cytomegalovirus status from the catalog of TCR beta chain sequences. In a later analysis, TCR nucleotide sequences were compared against IMGT/GENE-DB human TR gene sequences so that V and J genes could be assigned. The TCRdist pipeline was used in a later analysis to assign CDR3 sequences and most-parsimonious VDJ recombination scenarios. In a later analysis, each TCR beta chain was defined by its CDR3 amino acid sequence together with its V-gene family, and reads lacking a unique V-gene family were excluded. To address suspected cross-contamination and a sequencing artifact, a later analysis removed roughly 580 highly shared, low-generation-probability nucleotide sequences. In a later analysis, a clonal expansion index was calculated for each public chain from normalized within-repertoire ranks of inferred template counts. A later analysis computed generation probabilities with a VDJ recombination model fitted to out-of-frame rearrangements, and checked the results against IGoR. In a later analysis, hypergeometric tests were used to score TCR-TCR, TCR-HLA and TCR-CMV co-occurrence, with a repertoire-size bias correction applied to TCR pairs. To estimate false discovery rates, a later analysis permuted the HLA or CMV assignments 20 times. In a later analysis, co-occurring TCRs were grouped with DBSCAN, and TCRdist sequence similarity was added when clustering was performed within HLA-allele-positive subsets. Repertoires with fewer than 30,000 or more than 120,000 public chains, plus five repertoires with anomalous nucleotide sharing, were excluded from co-occurrence clustering. TCRdb re-hosts the immuneACCESS table, in-frame sequences only. Its copies lack some clones; in the studies checked, an unresolved V gene accounts for under half of them, and the cause for the rest is not known. V and J calls and clone size are those listed in that table; D and trimming were worked out from the DNA. Present in this sample are some 130,000 clones, approximately 74% of which were seen just once. The biggest ten clones account for roughly 7.2% of the sample.

The TCR was taken from a male donor in good health and CMV-seronegative. The sequenced sample consisted of PBMCs. The V and J genes are TRBV14 and TRBJ1-6, and TRBD1 aligns with 9 junction nucleotides. The bases are TGTGCCAGCAGCCAGACACAGGGGGCGAATTCACCCCTCCACTTT. Translated, this is CASSQTQGANSPLHF.